The 9 T cell receptor beta chains in this list originate from one sample, sequenced in a study of T cell responses to AZD1222 COVID-19 vaccine. Clones were sequenced by immunoSEQ multiplex PCR, and TCRdb holds only the in-frame ones, with some missing. Of about 77,000 clones listed, 92% were seen once; the top ten hold 4.7%. This specimen was peripheral blood, taken 28 days after the second AZD1222 dose. These receptors came from an adult who received the AZD1222 COVID-19 vaccine.

The genes are TRBV7-2 and TRBJ2-5, with 10 nucleotides matching TRBD2. V was clipped by 4 bases and J by 5 bases; unmatched bases: 13. This CDR3 is 17 amino acids long. CDR1 and CDR2 from the germline V gene are SGHTA and FQGNSA. The CDR3 bases are TGTGCCAGCAGCTCGCGAAGTGGAAGCGGGAGGGCGGAGACCCAGTACTTC. Its translation is CASSSRSGSGRAETQYF.

This clone was detected once. The chain carries TRBV28 and TRBJ1-1, with D tentatively TRBD1 (5 bases). The CDR3 totals 16 residues. Germline CDR1 is MDHEN and CDR2 is SYDVKM. The V end lost 2 bases, the J end lost 0 bases, and 13 bases lay between the germline ends. The CDR3 sequence is CASSLSSGTLNTEAFF. The DNA of the CDR3 is TGTGCCAGCAGTTTAAGTTCAGGGACTTTGAACACTGAAGCTTTCTTT.

The genes are TRBV10-3 and TRBJ2-3; 8 bases are shared with TRBD2. V dropped 11 bases and J dropped 2; count of bases not matched to a gene: 9. This CDR3 is built from 14 residues. CDR1 and CDR2 (germline): ENHRY, SYGVKD. CDR3 sequence reads: CAGPLAGNTDTQYF. The CDR3 DNA is TGTGCCGGACCATTAGCGGGAAACACAGATACGCAGTATTTT.

The chain has TRBV11-3 and TRBJ2-7; D perhaps matches TRBD1 (6 bases). The V and J ends lost 3 bases and 4 bases respectively, with 19 bases between them. CDR3 length: 16 residues. Germline V lookup: CDR1 SGHNT, CDR2 YENEEA. The CDR3 region is CASSLLITGTPYEQYF. Here the CDR3 DNA reads TGTGCCAGCAGCTTGCTGATTACCGGGACACCTTACGAGCAGTACTTC.

This sequence joins TRBV10-3 and TRBJ2-2; a possible D gene is TRBD2 (6 bases). This CDR3 has 14 residues. The germline CDR1 and CDR2 sequences are ENHRY and SYGVKD. V was clipped by 2 bases and J by 7 bases, with 11 bases between them. CDR3 nucleotides: TGTGCCATCAGTGAGAGGCAGGAGGGCGGGGAGCTGTTTTTT. Encoded protein: CAISERQEGGELFF.

The chain links TRBV5-5 to TRBJ1-1; tentatively, D is TRBD1 (5 bases). V was clipped by 0 bases and J by 4 bases, with 16 bases between them. This CDR3 region has 16 residues. From germline, CDR1 is SGHKS and CDR2 YYEKEE (reference sequence). Written as DNA, the CDR3 is TGTGCCAGCAGCTTGGGGAGGGCCATAGGGGTCACTGAAGCTTTCTTT. Translating it yields CASSLGRAIGVTEAFF.

The chain recombines TRBV30 with TRBJ1-4; no definite D call. The V end lost 0 bases, the J end lost 7 bases, and 15 bases lay between the germline ends. The CDR3 is 15 amino acids. The V gene's germline CDR1 is GTSNPN and CDR2 SVGIG (reference sequence). CDR3: CAWSVLGLQSEKLFF. CDR3 in DNA: TGTGCCTGGAGTGTACTCGGATTACAGAGTGAAAAACTGTTTTTT.

The chain joins TRBV4-1 to TRBJ2-5; 13 bases are a match to TRBD2. Germline CDR1 reads MGHRA; CDR2 reads YSYEKL. The CDR3 runs 18 residues. V trimming: 3 bases; J trimming: 5 bases; junction bases outside the gene matches: 12. CDR3 in DNA: TGCGCCAGCAGCCAGGGACTAGCGGGAAGCTCTTCCAGGGAGACCCAGTACTTC. Protein sequence: CASSQGLAGSSSRETQYF.

The rearrangement uses TRBV12-3 or TRBV12-4 and TRBJ1-5, with 9 bases matching TRBD1. The CDR3 covers 13 residues. The V and J ends lost 7 bases and 4 bases, in that order; junction bases with no gene match: 2. The CDR3 DNA reads TGTGCCAGCAATGACAGGGGGAATCAGCCCCAGCATTTT. This gives the protein CASNDRGNQPQHF.